The 6 T cell receptor beta chains given below trace back to one sample, sequenced in a study of beta chain features in type 1 diabetes. The antigens for these receptors are not known. Study-level points and caveats: Moderate yet significant TCRB CDR3 shortening was seen in Type 1 diabetes patients in all four CD4+ subsets.

The isolated RNA, all of it, was reverse transcribed, so expressed TCRB transcripts were what got sequenced. Data came from immunoSEQ multiplex PCR; TCRdb stores just in-frame clones and leaves some out. This sample has some 350,000 clones, with 9.5% to 10% found just once. The sequenced material came from central memory CD4+ T cells from blood. These receptors originate from a man under 40 with type 1 diabetes.

This clone has just a few counts. The chain is built from TRBV20-1 and TRBJ1-1; 7 nucleotides align to TRBD1. The CDR3 has 11 residues. The ends lost 5 bases at V and 8 bases at J; junction bases unmatched: 5. In germline, CDR1 is DFQATT, CDR2 SNEGSKA (reference sequence). The CDR3 loop is CSAVDRIEAFF. DNA of the CDR3: TGCAGTGCTGTGGACAGGATCGAAGCTTTCTTT.

This clone turned up a few times. This chain joins TRBV2 and TRBJ2-3, with D unclear. The V end was cut by 1 base, the J end by 3 bases, with 5 bases between. The V gene's germline CDR1 is SNHLY and CDR2 FYNNEI. The CDR3 extends over 13 amino acids. This CDR3 reads CASSEEGTDTQYF. In nucleotides, the CDR3 is TGTGCCAGCAGTGAAGAGGGTACAGATACGCAGTATTTT.

This clone was seen at least ten times. The rearrangement uses TRBV28 and TRBJ1-1; no clear D gene. Germline CDR1 is MDHEN and CDR2 is SYDVKM. With 6 bases removed from V and 8 bases from J, the gap between germline ends came to 10 bases. The CDR3 length is 11 residues. In DNA, the CDR3 is TGTGCCAGCAGACTTGTTTCCGAAGCTTTCTTT. Translated, it gives CASRLVSEAFF.

V gene TRBV7-9 combines with J gene TRBJ1-5, with 8 bases aligning to TRBD1. The CDR3 contains 14 residues. Germline V gene data show CDR1 as SEHNR and CDR2 as FQNEAQ (reference sequence). V dropped 4 bases and J dropped 4; count of bases not matched to a gene: 3. The chain's CDR3 is CASSSDRANQPQHF. The CDR3 nucleotides read TGTGCCAGCAGCTCGGACAGGGCAAATCAGCCCCAGCATTTT.

There are many counts of this clone. J is TRBJ1-1 and V is TRBV29-1; weak D call: TRBD1 (5 bases). The CDR3 is 15 amino acids. CDR1 and CDR2 (germline): SQVTM, ANQGSEA. The V gene lost 4 bases and the J gene lost 5 bases, with 20 bases spanning the gap. The CDR3 DNA reads as TGCAGCGTTGTGTCCCCCAGGGTCCCCGGAACTGAAGCTTTCTTT. Translating it yields CSVVSPRVPGTEAFF. The whole variable domain, remainder taken from reference TRBV29-1 and TRBJ1-1, is SAVISQKPSRDICQRGTSLTIQCQVDSQVTMMFWYRQQPGQSLTLIATANQGSEATYESGFVIDKFPISRPNLTFSTLTVSNMSPEDSSIYLCSVVSPRVPGTEAFFGQGTRLTVV.

The sample holds a few counts of this clone. This chain connects TRBV10-3 to TRBJ2-7; 8 bases match TRBD1. J lost 3 bases, V lost 6 bases, and 10 bases had no gene match. Germline V gene lookup returns CDR1 ENHRY and CDR2 SYGVKD. The CDR3 covers 15 residues. The CDR3 sequence: CAISTGTGNLYEQYF. In nucleotides, the CDR3 is TGTGCCATCAGCACCGGGACAGGCAACCTCTACGAGCAGTACTTC.